This TCR beta chain was captured by sequencing in a study of cytomegalovirus exposure and HLA in healthy donors. The PCR employed 60 Vbeta primers together with 13 Jbeta primers. Assay: immunoSEQ multiplex PCR; the TCRdb copy retains only in-frame clones and omits some. The sample has under 150,000 clones, 73% seen once. Among the donors, all were healthy bone marrow donors. Sequencing was performed on PBMCs. This sequence originates from a woman aged 40-49 years in good health and CMV-seronegative.

CDR3 in DNA: TGCGCCAGCAGCACCTGGACTAGGCTAAGAGGCTATACCACCGGGGAGCTGTTTTTT. This sequence encodes CASSTWTRLRGYTTGELFF. V and J are TRBV5-1 and TRBJ2-2; TRBD2 matches at 7 bases. The J segment lost 4 bases and the V segment lost 4 bases, leaving 19 bases of the junction unmatched. CDR1 and CDR2 from the germline V gene are SGHRS and YFSETQ. The CDR3 is made up of 19 amino acids.